This record looks at one TCR beta chain sequence and its context. The antigen is not known. With 60 Vbeta and 13 Jbeta primers, the PCR was carried out. This table comes from immunoSEQ multiplex PCR, and its TCRdb copy is limited to in-frame clones, with some not included. The sample has some 110,000 clones; the top ten hold 3.7%. CDR3 length equals 15 residues. Germline-derived CDR1 and CDR2 are MNHEY and SVGAGI. The V gene end was trimmed by 5 bases and the J gene end by 5 bases; junction bases not matched to a gene: 6. This entry belongs to a study of cytomegalovirus exposure and HLA in healthy donors. Points from the study as a whole: A few chains tied to CMV proved CMV antigen-specific in vitro.

The chain joins TRBV6-5 to TRBJ2-2, with 9 bases fitting TRBD1. The material sequenced was PBMCs. The source of this sequence is a man aged 30 to 39 in good health and CMV-seronegative. The chain's CDR3 is CASSPRTGETGELFF. The DNA for the CDR3 is TGTGCCAGCAGTCCCCGGACAGGGGAGACCGGGGAGCTGTTTTTT.